This entry lists 22 T cell receptor beta chains sequenced from one sample in a study of T cells in Graves' hyperthyroidism and ophthalmopathy. TCR beta CDR3 regions were amplified from RNA transcripts. First-round RT-PCR targeting the TCR CDR3 was performed with the HTBI primer set. A single record per CDR3 protein comes from TCRdb applying MiXCR to the multiplex PCR reads. The sample includes 750,000 to 950,000 distinct CDR3 sequences, roughly 40% of them seen just once. The sample consisted of blood. The receptors stem from a man younger than 35 with Graves' hyperthyroidism.

Ten or more counts support this clonotype. The rearrangement links TRBV2 to TRBJ2-7; the match to TRBD1 covers 8 bases. This CDR3 has 14 amino acids. Germline lookup yields CDR1 SNHLY and CDR2 FYNNEI. With V trimmed by 6 bases and J by 6 bases, 10 bases remained unmatched. The CDR3 bases are TGTGCCAGCAGCCGGACAGGGACCAATGGCGAGCAGTACTTC. Protein product: CASSRTGTNGEQYF.

This clonotype was found many times. Written as DNA, the CDR3 is TGCGCCAGCAGCTCCAGGGGTGGCGCTGAAGCTTTCTTT. Its protein product is CASSSRGGAEAFF. This chain joins TRBV5-1 and TRBJ1-1; TRBD1 is a possible D gene (6 bases). Trimming removed 3 bases from V and 6 bases from J, with 12 bases in between. Germline loops: CDR1 SGHRS, CDR2 YFSETQ. This CDR3 is 13 amino acids long.

This clonotype was found a few times. The gene calls are TRBV11-1 and TRBJ1-1; no firm D call. Germline V gives CDR1 SGHAT, CDR2 FQDESV (reference sequence). The CDR3 consists of 15 residues. V gave up 3 bases and J gave up 1 base, with 12 bases separating them. CDR3 bases: TGTGCCAGCAGCTTGGAGAGGTACGCGAACACTGAAGCTTTCTTT. This gives the protein CASSLERYANTEAFF.

The chain combines TRBV9 with TRBJ1-4; weak D call: TRBD1 (5 bases). The CDR3 loop spans 16 amino acids. Per the germline V gene, CDR1 is SGDLS and CDR2 is YYNGEE. V was cut by 2 bases and J by 8 bases, with 19 bases left in between. The CDR3 bases are TGTGCCAGCAGCGTTTCCCCCGGGCGGGGGGACGAAAAACTGTTTTTT. This sequence encodes CASSVSPGRGDEKLFF.

The V call is TRBV29-1, the J call TRBJ2-5; 9 positions match TRBD2. The CDR3 runs 15 residues. V shed 2 bases, J shed 0 bases, and the junction held 4 bases outside the gene matches. Germline V gene sequence: CDR1 SQVTM, CDR2 ANQGSEA. This chain's CDR3 is CSVEIAGVHQETQYF. In DNA form, the CDR3 reads TGCAGCGTTGAAATAGCGGGAGTACACCAAGAGACCCAGTACTTC. The full variable domain, its missing parts supplied by reference TRBV29-1 and TRBJ2-5, is SAVISQKPSRDICQRGTSLTIQCQVDSQVTMMFWYRQQPGQSLTLIATANQGSEATYESGFVIDKFPISRPNLTFSTLTVSNMSPEDSSIYLCSVEIAGVHQETQYFGPGTRLLVL.

Note on this clonotype: No conserved phenylalanine or tryptophan is present at the end of the CDR3, so a read error is the likely explanation. Because the CDR3's place on the DNA is in doubt, the DNA is left out and the CDR3 is given as listed by TCRdb. This chain connects TRBV4-1 to TRBJ2-5; the D segment call TRBD2 is taken from the table without a DNA check. Germline V gives CDR1 MGHRA, CDR2 YSYEKL. The CDR3 is made up of 11 amino acids, end residues included. The CDR3 protein is CASSQDAGGHY.

Ten or more counts support this clonotype. The chain recombines TRBV7-8 with TRBJ2-6; D is perhaps TRBD2 (5 bases). V shed 5 bases and J shed 2 bases, with 13 bases lying between them. CDR1 is SGHVS, CDR2 FQNEAQ, per germline. The CDR3 runs 16 residues. CDR3 in DNA: TGTGCCAGCAGCCAGTGGCGAGGGCCTGGGGCCAACGTCCTGACTTTC. Translation: CASSQWRGPGANVLTF.

Written as DNA, the CDR3 is TGTGCCAGCAGCTTACAGAGCGCGGGACAGGGAGGAGAGACCCAGTACTTC. It encodes CASSLQSAGQGGETQYF. This chain uses TRBV7-8 with TRBJ2-5, with TRBD1 identical over 9 bases. The junction had 11 bases not matched to a gene; V was cut back by 2 bases and J by 4 bases. Germline loops: CDR1 SGHVS, CDR2 FQNEAQ. CDR3 length: 17 amino acids. Together with reference TRBV7-8 and TRBJ2-5, the CDR3 gives the full variable domain: GAGVSQSPRYKVAKRGQDVALRCDPISGHVSLFWYQQALGQGPEFLTYFQNEAQLDKSGLPSDRFFAERPEGSVSTLKIQRTQQEDSAVYLCASSLQSAGQGGETQYFGPGTRLLVL.

The gene calls are TRBV6-5 and TRBJ2-7, with 8 bases that match TRBD1. This CDR3 is 13 amino acids long. V trimming: 5 bases; J trimming: 4 bases; junction bases outside the gene matches: 4. Germline loops: CDR1 MNHEY, CDR2 SVGAGI. CDR3 protein: CASSTGGWYEQYF. CDR3 DNA: TGTGCCAGCAGTACAGGGGGTTGGTACGAGCAGTACTTC.

This clonotype has ten or more counts. The chain recombines TRBV5-1 with TRBJ2-6; D is ambiguous. CDR1 and CDR2 (germline): SGHRS, YFSETQ. The ends were cut back, 4 bases at V and 0 bases at J, with 11 bases in the middle. The CDR3 spans 16 residues. The CDR3, as DNA: TGCGCCAGCAGCGCCCGACTGTTCTCTGGGGCCAACGTCCTGACTTTC. Translated: CASSARLFSGANVLTF.

This clonotype was picked up many times. The chain carries TRBV25-1 and TRBJ1-2; D gene uncertain. V shed 5 bases and J shed 3 bases, with 1 base lying between them. Germline CDR1 reads MGHDK; CDR2 reads SYGVNS. This CDR3 has 10 amino acids. The CDR3 DNA sequence: TGTGCCAGCAGTCACTATGGCTACACCTTC. Amino acids: CASSHYGYTF.

This sequence joins TRBV7-9 and TRBJ1-5, with D possibly being TRBD1 (5 bases). The V end lost 4 bases, the J end lost 4 bases, and 17 bases lay between the germline ends. Germline loops: CDR1 SEHNR, CDR2 FQNEAQ (reference sequence). This CDR3 region has 16 residues. This CDR3 is CASSSTGGLGNQPQHF. CDR3 in DNA: TGTGCCAGCAGCTCTACGGGGGGACTGGGGAATCAGCCCCAGCATTTT.

The chain is built from TRBV7-3 and TRBJ2-5; maybe TRBD1 (7 bases). The V end was cut by 5 bases, the J end by 3 bases, with 16 bases between. This CDR3 comprises 15 residues. Germline lookup yields CDR1 SGHTA and CDR2 FQGTGA. Here the CDR3 reads CASSRTTQGEETQYF. The CDR3 DNA reads TGTGCCAGCAGCCGGACTACCCAGGGGGAAGAGACCCAGTACTTC.

This clonotype was detected many times. This rearrangement joins TRBV19 to TRBJ2-7, with a weak D call TRBD2 (6 bases). Germline V gene sequence: CDR1 LNHDA, CDR2 SQIVND (reference sequence). This CDR3 contains 13 residues. The germline V and J ends were trimmed by 3 bases and 5 bases, with 11 bases remaining between them. As DNA, the CDR3 is TGTGCCAGTAGTATCGAGGCTAGCGACGAGCAGTACTTC. Residues: CASSIEASDEQYF.

This clonotype was seen a few times. The chain has TRBV9 and TRBJ2-7; 10 bases fit TRBD1. The CDR3 is made up of 15 amino acids. Germline trimming cut 4 bases from V and 3 bases from J; bases unmatched to any gene: 7. Germline V gene sequence: CDR1 SGDLS, CDR2 YYNGEE. The CDR3 DNA is TGTGCCAGCAGCCCATGGGACAGGGGACTCTACGAGCAGTACTTC. Translated: CASSPWDRGLYEQYF.

This clonotype was seen at least ten times. CDR3 amino acids: CAISEGGVIGTEAFF. The CDR3 DNA reads TGTGCCATCAGTGAGGGGGGGGTTATAGGCACTGAAGCTTTCTTT. The chain has TRBV10-3 and TRBJ1-1; D is perhaps TRBD1 (5 bases). The V gene's germline CDR1 is ENHRY and CDR2 SYGVKD. The CDR3 contains 15 residues. The V and J ends lost 2 bases and 4 bases respectively, with 14 bases between them.

This clonotype was observed a handful of times. V gene TRBV4-1 combines with J gene TRBJ2-7; D is possibly TRBD1 or TRBD2 (5 bases each). V was pared by 0 bases and J by 4 bases, with 13 bases between. Per germline, CDR1 MGHRA and CDR2 YSYEKL. This CDR3 is built from 15 residues. The DNA for the CDR3 is TGCGCCAGCAGCCAAGATCCAGCCAGGGAGTACGAGCAGTACTTC. This gives the protein CASSQDPAREYEQYF.

This clonotype has at least ten counts. The chain combines TRBV20-1 with TRBJ1-1; D gene ambiguous. The CDR3 has 12 amino acids. Germline CDR1 and CDR2: DFQATT and SNEGSKA (reference sequence). V dropped 1 base and J dropped 5 bases, with 8 bases sitting between them. The CDR3 DNA reads TGCAGTGCTAGAGGGTGGGGTACTGAAGCTTTCTTT. Translation: CSARGWGTEAFF.

In the case of this clonotype: Possible read error: a much larger clone is one base away. The genes are TRBV15 and TRBJ2-7; 7 nucleotides align to TRBD2. Unmatched junction bases numbered 6, after V lost 5 bases and J lost 2 bases. The CDR3 consists of 14 residues. The V gene's germline CDR1 is LNHNV and CDR2 YYDKDF (reference sequence). The DNA of the CDR3 is TGTGCCACCAGCGGAGCGGGACGGACCTACGAGCAGTACTTC. This gives the protein CATSGAGRTYEQYF.

This clonotype was recorded many times. The V and J genes are TRBV24-1 and TRBJ2-5; D is possibly TRBD1 (5 bases). Trimming cost V 5 bases and J 2 bases, with 14 bases left between them. Germline CDR1 and CDR2: KGHDR and SFDVKD. The CDR3 covers 15 residues. The CDR3 DNA reads TGTGCCACCAGTGGTTACAGGAGAGGTCAAGAGACCCAGTACTTC. Its translation is CATSGYRRGQETQYF.

The chain links TRBV6-5 to TRBJ1-1, with a weak D call TRBD1 (5 bases). Germline V gene data show CDR1 as MNHEY and CDR2 as SVGAGI. The CDR3 covers 13 residues. V lost 7 bases to trimming and J lost 10 bases, with 19 bases between them. CDR3 protein: CASTQPGPRVAFF. The CDR3 DNA reads TGTGCCAGCACTCAGCCGGGACCACGAGTAGCTTTCTTT.

Comment on this clonotype: This clone may be a read error of a much larger clone one base away. The gene calls are TRBV5-4 and TRBJ2-5; D not certain. This CDR3 is built from 12 residues. V was trimmed by 2 bases and J by 3 bases, leaving 5 bases between them. Germline lookup yields CDR1 SGHNT and CDR2 YYREEE (reference sequence). CDR3 in amino acids: CASSFWEETQYF. The DNA of the CDR3 is TGTGCCAGCAGCTTTTGGGAAGAGACCCAGTACTTC.